Here is one T cell receptor beta chain with its context. Its specific antigen is unknown. No base quality values were provided; no much bigger clone lies one nucleotide off. Each collaborating institution followed its own protocols to collect whole blood in K2EDTA tubes. For TCRbeta analysis, collaborators shipped samples as frozen whole blood, isolated PBMCs, or DNA extracted from either of those sample types. The data stem from a study of blood T cell repertoires in COVID-19 (dated by TCRdb to about 2020). The study in broad terms: Samples covering the acute and convalescent phases of COVID-19 were provided by collaborators in the United States, Italy and Spain. The material from the prospective study consisted of cDNA or gDNA derived from T cells, B-cell-depleted T cells, or PBMCs. Deeply sampled blood TCRbeta repertoires from subjects exposed to, actively infected with, or recovered from COVID-19 were included in the dataset. The repertoires were made available in a free public database intended to serve as a resource for research on the immune response to SARS-CoV-2. Samples were obtained from the ongoing ImmuneRACE study (first 160 participants) and from 1,200 or so subjects provided by 6 global collaborators. Nearly every sample came with metadata listing a de-identified subject ID, COVID-19 status, age in years and sex. HLA class I and class II types, where available, came from metadata supplied by the sample provider rather than from assay-based typing.

Paper-wide results and their limitations: The quantity of clinical and demographic metadata differed by source and by participant and was supplied without curation.

TCRbeta CDR3 regions were amplified from genomic DNA using the immunoSEQ Assay, a bias-controlled multiplex PCR. On the study's bioinformatics: The number of nucleated cells in each sample was estimated by amplification of reference gene primers within the assay. To quantify the absolute abundance of each unique TCRbeta CDR3 rearrangement, sequence reads were collapsed and filtered. For each sample, productive Simpson clonality was calculated as the square root of Simpson's diversity index over productive rearrangements. This is the immuneACCESS table as TCRdb keeps it, with only in-frame sequences that have V and J called. A part of the clones is gone; compared with another copy, unresolved V genes explain less than half, and the rest is unexplained. That table gives V, J and clone size, and the DNA gave D and trimming. The sample table records approximately 150,000 clones; 84% of these occur just once. About 18% of the sample belongs to the ten largest clones.

Trimming removed 3 bases from V and 10 bases from J; the gene matches leave 8 bases unexplained. From a lookup of the germline V gene, CDR1 and CDR2 are SGHVS and FQNEAQ. From the cysteine up to the phenylalanine, the CDR3 has a length of 15 residues. CDR3 DNA is the only sequence kept; it has 45 bases, read in frame from the first base. Rearrangement joined TRBV7-8 to TRBJ2-1, with 11 bases aligning to TRBD2. This receptor was taken from an elderly woman with acute or convalescent COVID-19. The sequencing input was peripheral blood. The CDR3 here reads CASSLSLAGGREQFF. The sequence in DNA is TGTGCCAGCAGCTTGAGCCTAGCGGGGGGAAGAGAGCAGTTCTTC.